The T cell receptor beta chain described here comes from a study of blood T cells in healthy people across ages. Trimming stripped 0 bases from V and 5 bases from J, with 20 bases between. CDR1 and CDR2 (germline): SGHRS, YFSETQ. The CDR3 extends over 17 amino acids. It was with a sample-barcoded 5' primer and a J-beta primer mix that a second PCR of roughly 7 to 12 cycles was run. From the 5' RACE reads, TCRdb called clonotypes with MiXCR, one entry per CDR3 protein. The table includes around 1.1 million distinct CDR3 sequences, approximately 38% detected once. Specimen: blood. This sequence was found in a man between 18 and 35 years old in good health. This rearrangement joins TRBV5-1 to TRBJ1-1; no reliable D call. Written as DNA, the CDR3 is TGCGCCAGCAGCTTGGAACGGGCCGCGAGCTTGTGGACTGAAGCTTTCTTT. Translation gives CASSLERAASLWTEAFF.